This T cell receptor beta chain is from a study of blood T cells in healthy people across ages. The use of a sample-barcoded 5' primer and a J-beta primer mix characterized a second PCR of about 6 to 12 cycles. TCRdb independently ran MiXCR on the 5' RACE reads; one entry per CDR3 protein. The table has roughly 1.7 million distinct CDR3 sequences, roughly a third seen once. With regard to this clonotype: An end of the junction does not agree with germline; a read error may underlie this.

Germline V gene lookup returns CDR1 MNHNY and CDR2 SVGAGI (reference sequence). This CDR3 spans 14 amino acids. V usage is TRBV6-6 and J usage is TRBJ2-7; 9 bases line up with TRBD2. This TCR was sampled from a young woman in good health. The sample taken for sequencing was blood. CDR3 protein: CASSNRGLASRKNF. DNA for the CDR3: TGTGCCAGCAGTAACAGGGGACTAGCATCTCGCAAGAACTTC.